These T cell receptor beta chains were read from a single sample in a study of T cells after yellow fever vaccination. TCRdb recomputed calls from the 5' RACE reads with MiXCR, one row per CDR3 protein. The sample comprises 95,000 to 100,000 distinct CDR3 sequences, around 5.5% of which are singletons, and about 38% rests with the top ten. The sequenced sample was CD8+ T cells sorted from PBMCs, obtained 10 days after the yellow fever booster vaccination. The origin of the receptors is a man younger than 35 who received the YFV17D yellow fever vaccine. CDR3s include the opening cysteine and the closing phenylalanine or tryptophan. The D gene is left open where the match is weak. Not every row has a clone size; where given, it reads once, few, many or a size class.

d_gene: -; abundance: -; j_gene: TRBJ2-3; v_gene: TRBV7-6; CDR3aa: CASSLESTGADTQYF; CDR3nt: TGTGCCAGCAGCTTAGAAAGCACGGGGGCAGATACGCAGTATTTT
d_gene: -; abundance: few; j_gene: TRBJ1-1; v_gene: TRBV4-2; CDR3aa: CASSQEWNTEAFF; CDR3nt: TGTGCCAGCAGCCAAGAGTGGAACACTGAAGCTTTCTTT
d_gene: -; abundance: -; j_gene: TRBJ1-5; v_gene: TRBV28; CDR3aa: CASSPPRGPQHF; CDR3nt: TGTGCCAGCAGTCCCCCCCGGGGGCCCCAGCATTTT
d_gene: TRBD2; abundance: many; j_gene: TRBJ2-3; v_gene: TRBV6-4; CDR3aa: CASKSTSGGDTDTQYF; CDR3nt: TGTGCCAGTAAATCGACTAGCGGGGGGGACACAGATACGCAGTATTTT
d_gene: -; abundance: few; j_gene: TRBJ2-3; v_gene: TRBV4-2; CDR3aa: CASSPLGPDTQYF; CDR3nt: TGTGCCAGCAGCCCCTTAGGTCCAGATACGCAGTATTTT
d_gene: TRBD2; abundance: -; j_gene: TRBJ2-5; v_gene: TRBV7-8; CDR3aa: CASTGTSGGPQETQYF; CDR3nt: TGTGCCAGCACCGGGACTAGCGGGGGCCCCCAAGAGACCCAGTACTTC
d_gene: -; abundance: few; j_gene: TRBJ2-1; v_gene: TRBV5-1; CDR3aa: CASSLAGTSSYNEQFF; CDR3nt: TGCGCCAGCAGCTTGGCCGGGACATCTTCCTACAATGAGCAGTTCTTC
d_gene: -; abundance: -; j_gene: TRBJ1-2; v_gene: TRBV29-1; CDR3aa: CSVDGSQPGYTF; CDR3nt: TGCAGCGTTGACGGGTCGCAACCAGGCTACACCTTC
d_gene: TRBD2; abundance: few; j_gene: TRBJ2-1; v_gene: TRBV10-2; CDR3aa: CASSDSSGGLYNEQFF; CDR3nt: TGCGCCAGCAGTGATTCTAGCGGGGGGCTCTACAATGAGCAGTTCTTC
d_gene: TRBD2; abundance: -; j_gene: TRBJ2-5; v_gene: TRBV7-7; CDR3aa: CASSPTILVGGFQETQYF; CDR3nt: TGTGCCAGCAGCCCTACTATTTTGGTGGGGGGGTTCCAAGAGACCCAGTACTTC
d_gene: -; abundance: few; j_gene: TRBJ1-1; v_gene: TRBV7-6; CDR3aa: CASSLGREWVNTEAFF; CDR3nt: TGTGCCAGCAGCTTAGGAAGGGAGTGGGTGAACACTGAAGCTTTCTTT
d_gene: TRBD2; abundance: few; j_gene: TRBJ2-3; v_gene: TRBV7-6; CDR3aa: CASSLLKTSGGRETDTQYF; CDR3nt: TGTGCCAGCAGCTTACTCAAGACTAGCGGGGGTAGGGAGACAGATACGCAGTATTTT
d_gene: -; abundance: many; j_gene: TRBJ2-3; v_gene: TRBV4-3; CDR3aa: CASSAGPGQLPDTQYF; CDR3nt: TGCGCCAGCAGCGCGGGGCCGGGACAGCTCCCAGATACGCAGTATTTT
d_gene: -; abundance: many; j_gene: TRBJ1-1; v_gene: TRBV7-8; CDR3aa: CASSLRQGGNTEAFF; CDR3nt: TGTGCCAGCAGCTTACGCCAAGGGGGGAACACTGAAGCTTTCTTT
d_gene: -; abundance: few; j_gene: TRBJ2-2; v_gene: TRBV6-2/TRBV6-3; CDR3aa: CASSYWIMGGTGELFF; CDR3nt: TGTGCCAGCAGTTACTGGATAATGGGAGGCACCGGGGAGCTGTTTTTT
d_gene: -; abundance: few; j_gene: TRBJ2-5; v_gene: TRBV25-1; CDR3aa: CASSGGRTPVRETQYF; CDR3nt: TGTGCCAGCAGTGGGGGACGGACTCCGGTCAGAGAGACCCAGTACTTC
d_gene: -; abundance: few; j_gene: TRBJ2-7; v_gene: TRBV12-3/TRBV12-4; CDR3aa: CASSGDGSQQYF; CDR3nt: TGTGCCAGCAGTGGGGACGGATCACAGCAGTACTTC
d_gene: TRBD1; abundance: -; j_gene: TRBJ2-5; v_gene: TRBV4-1; CDR3aa: CASSQVIVGQGKTQYF; CDR3nt: TGCGCCAGCAGCCAAGTGATTGTCGGACAGGGGAAGACCCAGTACTTC
d_gene: TRBD1; abundance: few; j_gene: TRBJ2-5; v_gene: TRBV4-3; CDR3aa: CASSQDYRGDGETQYF; CDR3nt: TGCGCCAGCAGCCAAGATTACAGGGGAGATGGAGAGACCCAGTACTTC
d_gene: TRBD1; abundance: few; j_gene: TRBJ1-1; v_gene: TRBV6-2/TRBV6-3; CDR3aa: CASSASRDRGLTEAFF; CDR3nt: TGTGCCAGCAGTGCGTCCCGGGACAGGGGGCTTACTGAAGCTTTCTTT
d_gene: -; abundance: -; j_gene: TRBJ1-5; v_gene: TRBV7-9; CDR3aa: CASSQVGDYNQPQHF; CDR3nt: TGTGCCAGCAGCCAAGTGGGGGATTACAATCAGCCCCAGCATTTT
d_gene: TRBD2; abundance: few; j_gene: TRBJ2-5; v_gene: TRBV7-7; CDR3aa: CASSLAASGGIETQYF; CDR3nt: TGTGCCAGCAGCTTAGCGGCTAGCGGGGGTATAGAGACCCAGTACTTC
d_gene: TRBD2; abundance: few; j_gene: TRBJ2-1; v_gene: TRBV29-1; CDR3aa: CSVVLTSNHEQFF; CDR3nt: TGCAGCGTTGTCCTGACTAGCAACCATGAGCAGTTCTTC
d_gene: TRBD1; abundance: many; j_gene: TRBJ1-2; v_gene: TRBV7-6; CDR3aa: CASGTGQAGGYTF; CDR3nt: TGTGCCAGCGGGACAGGGCAGGCGGGGGGCTACACCTTC
d_gene: TRBD2; abundance: few; j_gene: TRBJ2-3; v_gene: TRBV7-6; CDR3aa: CATPAGGPPRDTQYF; CDR3nt: TGTGCCACCCCGGCGGGGGGCCCCCCCAGAGATACGCAGTATTTT
d_gene: TRBD2; abundance: -; j_gene: TRBJ2-3; v_gene: TRBV9; CDR3aa: CASSPSASGSTDTQYF; CDR3nt: TGTGCCAGCAGCCCTTCTGCTAGCGGGTCCACAGATACGCAGTATTTT
d_gene: -; abundance: medium-sized; j_gene: TRBJ1-1; v_gene: TRBV14; CDR3aa: CASSRGGALNTEAFF; CDR3nt: TGTGCCAGCAGCCGGGGAGGGGCTTTGAACACTGAAGCTTTCTTT
d_gene: -; abundance: -; j_gene: TRBJ2-5; v_gene: TRBV6-5; CDR3aa: CASSYGEQETQYF; CDR3nt: TGTGCCAGCAGTTACGGGGAGCAAGAGACCCAGTACTTC
d_gene: -; abundance: few; j_gene: TRBJ1-5; v_gene: TRBV5-8; CDR3aa: CASSASPPDPGDQPQHF; CDR3nt: TGTGCCAGCAGCGCATCCCCCCCGGACCCAGGGGATCAGCCCCAGCATTTT
d_gene: -; abundance: few; j_gene: TRBJ1-4; v_gene: TRBV7-9; CDR3aa: CASSRRSNEKLFF; CDR3nt: TGTGCCAGCAGTCGACGGAGTAATGAAAAACTGTTTTTT
d_gene: TRBD2; abundance: few; j_gene: TRBJ2-1; v_gene: TRBV4-3; CDR3aa: CASSHGGGGANEQFF; CDR3nt: TGCGCCAGCAGCCATGGTGGCGGGGGGGCAAATGAGCAGTTCTTC
d_gene: -; abundance: few; j_gene: TRBJ1-1; v_gene: TRBV5-1; CDR3aa: CASIGVAEAFF; CDR3nt: TGCGCCAGCATCGGGGTGGCCGAAGCTTTCTTT
d_gene: -; abundance: -; j_gene: TRBJ1-3; v_gene: TRBV5-1; CDR3aa: CASSFRGAPLGTIYF; CDR3nt: TGCGCCAGCAGCTTTCGGGGGGCCCCCTTGGGCACCATATATTTT
d_gene: -; abundance: -; j_gene: TRBJ2-4; v_gene: TRBV4-3; CDR3aa: CASSPGGGARGDIQYF; CDR3nt: TGCGCCAGCAGCCCCGGAGGCGGGGCTCGAGGGGACATTCAGTACTTC
d_gene: -; abundance: -; j_gene: TRBJ1-2; v_gene: TRBV25-1; CDR3aa: CASSESITFYGYTF; CDR3nt: TGTGCCAGCAGTGAATCGATCACCTTCTATGGCTACACCTTC
d_gene: -; abundance: few; j_gene: TRBJ1-5; v_gene: TRBV4-1; CDR3aa: CASSQVHGSRQPQHF; CDR3nt: TGCGCCAGCAGCCAAGTACATGGGTCGCGCCAGCCCCAGCATTTT
d_gene: TRBD2; abundance: -; j_gene: TRBJ2-2; v_gene: TRBV27; CDR3aa: CASSLSAPGTSGDTGELFF; CDR3nt: TGTGCCAGCAGTTTATCCGCGCCGGGGACTAGCGGGGACACCGGGGAGCTGTTTTTT
d_gene: -; abundance: -; j_gene: TRBJ2-7; v_gene: TRBV29-1; CDR3aa: CSVEKGSYEQYF; CDR3nt: TGCAGCGTTGAGAAGGGCTCCTACGAGCAGTACTTC
d_gene: -; abundance: many; j_gene: TRBJ2-7; v_gene: TRBV7-6; CDR3aa: CASSFGEGPYEQYF; CDR3nt: TGTGCCAGCAGCTTCGGCGAGGGGCCCTACGAGCAGTACTTC
d_gene: -; abundance: -; j_gene: TRBJ2-2; v_gene: TRBV9; CDR3aa: CASSIKRDTGELFF; CDR3nt: TGTGCCAGCAGCATAAAAAGAGACACCGGGGAGCTGTTTTTT
d_gene: -; abundance: many; j_gene: TRBJ2-7; v_gene: TRBV5-1; CDR3aa: CASSFRQGGYEQYF; CDR3nt: TGCGCCAGCAGCTTCCGACAGGGAGGGTACGAGCAGTACTTC
d_gene: TRBD1; abundance: -; j_gene: TRBJ2-1; v_gene: TRBV20-1; CDR3aa: CSAPGTGWHEQFF; CDR3nt: TGCAGTGCTCCCGGGACAGGGTGGCATGAGCAGTTCTTC
d_gene: -; abundance: -; j_gene: TRBJ2-7; v_gene: TRBV5-1; CDR3aa: CASSLAGGTYEQYF; CDR3nt: TGCGCCAGCAGCTTGGCTGGCGGAACCTACGAGCAGTACTTC
d_gene: TRBD2; abundance: few; j_gene: TRBJ2-1; v_gene: TRBV4-3; CDR3aa: CASSPIAGGSYNEQFF; CDR3nt: TGCGCCAGCAGCCCAATCGCGGGGGGCTCCTACAATGAGCAGTTCTTC
d_gene: -; abundance: -; j_gene: TRBJ1-4; v_gene: TRBV9; CDR3aa: CASSVEVASNEKLFF; CDR3nt: TGTGCCAGCAGCGTAGAGGTGGCTTCCAATGAAAAACTGTTTTTT
d_gene: TRBD1; abundance: -; j_gene: TRBJ2-1; v_gene: TRBV12-3/TRBV12-4; CDR3aa: CASIRDRDYNEQFF; CDR3nt: TGTGCCAGTATCCGGGACAGGGACTACAATGAGCAGTTCTTC